Each of the 28 T cell receptor beta chains below was sequenced from the same sample in a study of blood T cells in healthy people across ages. Through a sample-barcoded 5' primer and a J-beta primer mix, a second PCR was run for roughly 6 to 11 cycles. TCRdb reprocessed the 5' RACE reads via MiXCR and lists one record per CDR3 protein. There are more than 800,000 distinct CDR3 sequences in the sample; about 28% occur only once, and 17% lies in the top ten. The specimen was blood. These receptors all come from a woman of 80 years or more in good health.

This clonotype has just a few counts. The chain recombines TRBV3-1 with TRBJ1-1, with a possible D match to TRBD1 (6 bases). Trimming left V 4 bases short and J 6 bases short, with 12 bases between. The germline V gene encodes CDR1 LGHDT and CDR2 YNNKEL (reference sequence). The CDR3 extends over 13 amino acids. The CDR3 coding sequence is TGTGCCAGCAGCCCCCAGGGGAGGGCTGAAGCTTTCTTT. Protein product: CASSPQGRAEAFF.

Points on this clonotype: Being one base from a much bigger clone, this may be a read error. The rearrangement links TRBV7-2 to TRBJ1-5; TRBD1 matches 10 bases. Germline V gene data show CDR1 as SGHTA and CDR2 as FQGNSA. The CDR3 totals 16 residues. With V trimmed by 5 bases and J by 6 bases, 10 bases remained unmatched. This CDR3 is CASSAGGRDRGQPQHF. CDR3 sequence (DNA): TGTGCCAGCAGCGCCGGCGGCCGGGACAGGGGTCAGCCCCAGCATTTT. Combining the CDR3 with reference TRBV7-2 and TRBJ1-5 gives the whole variable domain GAGVSQSPSNKVTEKGKDVELRCDPISGHTALYWYRQSLGQGLEFLIYFQGNSAPDKSGLPSDRFSAERTGGSVSTLTIQRTQQEDSAVYLCASSAGGRDRGQPQHFGDGTRLSIL.

This clonotype was seen more than once but under ten times. The chain couples TRBV6-6 to TRBJ1-1, with 9 bases aligning to TRBD1. Germline V CDR1 and CDR2: MNHNY, SVGAGI (reference sequence). J was trimmed by 9 bases and V by 6 bases; bases with no gene match: 11. This CDR3 is built from 14 residues. The CDR3 spells CASRPAGQGPQAFF. CDR3 DNA sequence: TGTGCCAGCAGACCCGCGGGACAGGGACCACAAGCTTTCTTT.

V usage is TRBV5-1 and J usage is TRBJ1-4, with D perhaps matching TRBD1 (5 bases). The CDR3 is 16 amino acids. CDR1 SGHRS and CDR2 YFSETQ come from the germline V gene. Trimming removed 3 bases from V and 5 bases from J, with 17 bases in between. The CDR3 DNA is TGCGCCAGCAGCTCCCGGGGAGGGACTCGGAATGAAAAACTGTTTTTT. Protein: CASSSRGGTRNEKLFF.

The table lists this clonotype with many counts. The chain combines TRBV7-2 with TRBJ2-1; D remains ambiguous. Germline CDR1 is SGHTA and CDR2 is FQGNSA. This CDR3 is 13 amino acids long. The V and J ends lost 3 bases and 6 bases respectively, with 9 bases between them. The CDR3 DNA is TGTGCCAGCAGCTTTTCCCCCTTCAATGAGCAGTTCTTC. Its translation is CASSFSPFNEQFF.

This clonotype appeared a single time. This sequence may be a read error, since a much larger clone differs from it by one base. This chain joins TRBV5-1 and TRBJ2-7; TRBD2 matches 10 bases. The better agreement between TRBJ2-5 and the DNA end casts doubt on the J call. The CDR3 consists of 15 residues. The germline V gene encodes CDR1 SGHRS and CDR2 YFSETQ. CDR3 bases: TGCGCCAACAGCTTGTCTAGCGGGGGTTGGAAGACCCAGTACTTC. The encoded protein is CANSLSSGGWKTQYF.

The V and J genes are TRBV7-2 and TRBJ1-1; D perhaps matches TRBD1 (6 bases). This CDR3 is 13 amino acids long. Trimming cost V 5 bases and J 3 bases, with 10 bases left between them. In germline, CDR1 is SGHTA, CDR2 FQGNSA. The CDR3 DNA is TGTGCCAGCAGCGGGGGCGCCCACACTGAAGCTTTCTTT. As protein: CASSGGAHTEAFF.

J is TRBJ2-2 and V is TRBV5-4, with 9 bases that match TRBD1. The CDR3 runs to 16 residues. V gave up 0 bases and J gave up 3 bases; unmatched junction bases: 3. Germline V CDR1 and CDR2: SGHNT, YYREEE (reference sequence). In DNA form, the CDR3 reads TGTGCCAGCAGCTTGGGGGACAGGGTATACACCGGGGAGCTGTTTTTT. As protein: CASSLGDRVYTGELFF.

The J gene is TRBJ2-7, the V gene TRBV19; the match to TRBD2 covers 7 bases. The V and J ends lost 4 bases and 7 bases, in that order; junction bases with no gene match: 7. Germline assignment: CDR1 LNHDA and CDR2 SQIVND (reference sequence). The CDR3 is 13 amino acids. The CDR3 protein is CASSTGTTGEQYF. The CDR3 DNA sequence: TGTGCCAGTAGTACCGGGACTACGGGGGAGCAGTACTTC.

The sample holds many counts of this clonotype. V and J are TRBV9 and TRBJ2-1, with D perhaps matching TRBD1 or TRBD2 (5 bases each). Germline values: CDR1 SGDLS, CDR2 YYNGEE. Trimming left V 4 bases short and J 2 bases short, with 13 bases between. The CDR3 is made up of 15 amino acids. The DNA for the CDR3 is TGTGCCAGCAGCCCATGGGACGGAACCTACAATGAGCAGTTCTTC. This translates into CASSPWDGTYNEQFF. The full variable domain, with the rest looked up from reference TRBV9 and TRBJ2-1, is DSGVTQTPKHLITATGQRVTLRCSPRSGDLSVYWYQQSLDQGLQFLIQYYNGEERAKGNILERFSAQQFPDLHSELNLSSLELGDSALYFCASSPWDGTYNEQFFGPGTRLTVL.

In this sample, this clonotype turned up once. The V gene is TRBV2, the J gene TRBJ1-4, with D perhaps matching TRBD1 (5 bases). This CDR3 is built from 13 residues. Germline V gives CDR1 SNHLY, CDR2 FYNNEI. Between the trimmed V and J ends, which lost 9 bases and 6 bases, there was a span of 14 bases. In DNA form, the CDR3 reads TGTGCCAGTGCCTGGGGCAGAGATGAAAAACTGTTTTTT. Amino acid sequence: CASAWGRDEKLFF.

As regards this clonotype: With a much larger clone just one base away, this may be a read error. The chain joins TRBV28 to TRBJ2-7; a possible D gene is TRBD2 (6 bases). This CDR3 comprises 14 residues. V was cut by 11 bases and J by 0 bases, with 17 bases left in between. CDR1 and CDR2 (germline): MDHEN, SYDVKM. The DNA of the CDR3 is TGTGCCCGCAAATTGGGGGGTAGCTCCTACGAGCAGTACTTC. Residues: CARKLGGSSYEQYF.

This clonotype was seen repeatedly, ten times or more. The CDR3 sequence: CASRVDAGELFF. CDR3 nucleotides: TGCGCCAGCAGGGTGGATGCCGGGGAGCTGTTTTTT. V usage is TRBV5-1 and J usage is TRBJ2-2; the D is unclear. The CDR3 sequence is 12 residues long. Trimming removed 5 bases from V and 6 bases from J, with 8 bases in between. CDR1 is SGHRS and CDR2 is YFSETQ in the germline V gene.

This clonotype was counted only a few times. This rearrangement joins TRBV12-3 or TRBV12-4 to TRBJ1-2; possible D gene TRBD1, 5 bases. This CDR3 has 15 residues. V was shortened by 5 bases and J by 0 bases, with 13 bases between the two germline ends. The CDR3 is CASSGRDRTNYGYTF. The CDR3 region has the DNA TGTGCCAGCAGTGGACGGGACCGAACTAACTATGGCTACACCTTC.

The chain has TRBV7-2 and TRBJ2-1, with 10 bases identical to TRBD2. After removal of 4 bases from V and 7 bases from J, the junction contained 10 bases not matched to a gene. Germline CDR1 SGHTA, CDR2 FQGNSA. This CDR3 is built from 16 residues. The DNA for the CDR3 is TGTGCCAGCAGCTCAGGAGCGGGGGGGGTTGGAAATGAGCAGTTCTTC. It is translated as CASSSGAGGVGNEQFF. Drawing the rest from reference TRBV7-2 and TRBJ2-1, the complete variable domain is GAGVSQSPSNKVTEKGKDVELRCDPISGHTALYWYRQSLGQGLEFLIYFQGNSAPDKSGLPSDRFSAERTGGSVSTLTIQRTQQEDSAVYLCASSSGAGGVGNEQFFGPGTRLTVL.

This clonotype was picked up many times. The chain carries TRBV24-1 and TRBJ2-1, with D tentatively TRBD1 or TRBD2 (5 bases each). V was cut by 5 bases and J by 12 bases, with 13 bases left in between. The CDR3 spans 12 residues. CDR1 is KGHDR and CDR2 is SFDVKD in the germline V gene. The CDR3 bases are TGTGCCACCAGTGTCCCCCAGGGACGGCAGTTCTTC. Its protein is CATSVPQGRQFF.

Details on this clonotype: A junction end diverges from the germline sequence, so it may reflect a read error. This chain connects TRBV9 to TRBJ1-2; 8 bases line up with TRBD1. Germline lookup yields CDR1 SGDLS and CDR2 YYNGEE. The CDR3 length is 14 residues. CDR3 DNA sequence: TGTGCCGGCAGCAATTCTTGGACAGGGATTGGCTACACCTTC. Translated, it gives CAGSNSWTGIGYTF. The complete variable domain, with remaining parts taken from reference TRBV9 and TRBJ1-2, reads DSGVTQTPKHLITATGQRVTLRCSPRSGDLSVYWYQQSLDQGLQFLIQYYNGEERAKGNILERFSAQQFPDLHSELNLSSLELGDSALYFCAGSNSWTGIGYTFGSGTRLTVV.

This clonotype was detected only a few times. This could be a read error, since a much larger clone is one nucleotide away. The chain employs TRBV28 and TRBJ2-7, with TRBD2 matching over 8 bases. Trimming took 3 bases from V and 7 from J; bases not matched to a gene: 5. CDR3 length: 13 amino acids. Looked up from germline, CDR1 is MDHEN and CDR2 is SYDVKM. The CDR3 spells CASSFLASGEQYF. CDR3 nucleotides: TGTGCCAGCAGTTTCTTGGCTAGCGGGGAGCAGTACTTC.

This clonotype has only a few counts. In DNA, the CDR3 is TGTGCCAGCAGTGACTTGAACCGACACGCGGCCCCTGAAGCTTTCTTT. This codes for CASSDLNRHAAPEAFF. V is TRBV6-2 or TRBV6-3 and J is TRBJ1-1; D is undetermined. The germline gives CDR1 MNHEY, CDR2 SVGEGT. With 5 bases removed from V and 6 bases from J, the gap between germline ends came to 22 bases. The CDR3 contains 16 residues.

This clonotype has more than one count but fewer than ten. The rearrangement uses TRBV9 and TRBJ2-1; D gene unclear. The CDR3 totals 13 residues. Trimming removed 5 bases at V and 10 bases at J, with 16 bases between. Germline V gives CDR1 SGDLS, CDR2 YYNGEE. CDR3 sequence: CASSEYFQGEQFF. CDR3 in DNA: TGTGCCAGCAGTGAATACTTTCAAGGGGAGCAGTTCTTC.

This clonotype was found many times. The chain carries TRBV27 and TRBJ2-5; 9 positions agree with TRBD1. There are 17 residues in the CDR3. Germline V CDR1 and CDR2: MNHEY, SMNVEV (reference sequence). V lost 6 bases and J lost 4; bases outside the gene matches: 15. The CDR3 is CASSPGSGTGLGETQYF. Here the CDR3 DNA reads TGTGCCAGCAGCCCGGGATCCGGGACAGGGTTGGGAGAGACCCAGTACTTC.

The table lists this clonotype with many counts. The chain has TRBV6-5 and TRBJ2-1; tentative D call: TRBD2 (6 bases). Germline lookup yields CDR1 MNHEY and CDR2 SVGAGI. V lost 10 bases and J lost 0, with 13 bases in between. The CDR3 totals 14 residues. CDR3 sequence reads: CATGGGSSYNEQFF. In DNA, the CDR3 is TGTGCCACCGGAGGAGGGAGCTCCTACAATGAGCAGTTCTTC.

This CDR3 is CSATTRTSGSSYEQYF. The CDR3 region has the DNA TGCAGTGCTACCACCAGGACTAGCGGGAGCTCCTACGAGCAGTACTTC. The chain is built from TRBV20-1 and TRBJ2-7; 13 nucleotides match TRBD2. This CDR3 has 16 amino acids. J lost 0 bases, V lost 4 bases, and 6 bases had no gene match. CDR1 DFQATT and CDR2 SNEGSKA come from the germline V gene (reference sequence).

This clonotype was seen repeatedly, ten times or more. The CDR3 DNA reads TGTGCCAGCAGTTTTGACAGGTTCTATGGCTACACCTTC. Its translation: CASSFDRFYGYTF. The rearrangement uses TRBV12-3 or TRBV12-4 and TRBJ1-2, with TRBD1 as a possible D gene (6 bases). Trimming shortened V by 3 bases and J by 4 bases, and 9 bases separated the two germline ends. The CDR3 spans 13 residues.

This clonotype was recorded at least ten times. V usage is TRBV18 and J usage is TRBJ1-5, with D possibly matching TRBD1 (5 bases). CDR1 KGHSH and CDR2 LQKENI come from the germline V gene. CDR3 length: 16 amino acids. The V gene lost 3 bases and the J gene lost 2 bases, with 14 bases spanning the gap. CDR3 protein: CASSPRRGNGNQPQHF. The DNA for the CDR3 is TGTGCCAGCTCACCTCGACGGGGGAATGGCAATCAGCCCCAGCATTTT.

Notes on this clonotype: Given a much more abundant clone one base away, this may be a read error. The chain uses TRBV7-2 and TRBJ1-1, with D unclear. Germline CDR1 and CDR2: SGHTA and FQGNSA. CDR3 length equals 12 residues. The CDR3 sequence is CASNLEWTEAFF. The CDR3 region has the DNA TGTGCCAGCAACTTAGAATGGACTGAAGCTTTCTTT.

This clonotype was detected only a few times. The chain employs TRBV7-9 and TRBJ1-5; D gene uncertain. Germline loops: CDR1 SEHNR, CDR2 FQNEAQ (reference sequence). The CDR3 has 14 amino acids. V gave up 4 bases and J gave up 0 bases, with 7 bases separating them. The CDR3 nucleotides are TGTGCCAGCAGCTCTCAGAATAGCAATCAGCCCCAGCATTTT. This translates into CASSSQNSNQPQHF.

This clonotype came up a few times. This sequence joins TRBV9 and TRBJ1-2; TRBD1 is a possible D gene (6 bases). CDR1 and CDR2 from the germline V gene are SGDLS and YYNGEE. Trimming took 0 bases from V and 9 from J, leaving 15 bases between them. The CDR3 is 14 amino acids. The CDR3 coding sequence is TGTGCCAGCAGCGTAGATGGGGGGGCGCGTCGCTACACCTTC. Its translation: CASSVDGGARRYTF.